The 23 T cell receptor beta chains given below trace back to one sample, sequenced in a study of blood T cell repertoires in COVID-19. Assay: immunoSEQ multiplex PCR; the TCRdb copy retains only in-frame clones and omits some. The table shows a few hundred thousand clones, with 91% occurring only once. Sequencing used peripheral blood. The receptors were gathered from a person aged 18 to 35 with COVID-19, enrolled during active disease.

The J gene is TRBJ2-7, the V gene TRBV11-3; maybe TRBD2 (6 bases). This CDR3 has 15 residues. Looked up from germline, CDR1 is SGHNT and CDR2 is YENEEA. V dropped 2 bases and J dropped 0 bases, with 11 bases sitting between them. Here the CDR3 reads CASSLYAGNSYEQYF. CDR3 in DNA: TGTGCCAGCAGCTTATATGCGGGGAACTCCTACGAGCAGTACTTC.

The V gene is TRBV5-1, the J gene TRBJ1-2, with 9 nucleotides matching TRBD1. CDR1 SGHRS and CDR2 YFSETQ come from the germline V gene. The V gene end was trimmed by 4 bases and the J gene end by 7 bases; junction bases not matched to a gene: 5. CDR3 length: 13 amino acids. Written as DNA, the CDR3 is TGCGCCAGCAGCGACCGGGACAGGGTTGGCTACACCTTC. Translated: CASSDRDRVGYTF. Combining the CDR3 with reference TRBV5-1 and TRBJ1-2 gives the whole variable domain KAGVTQTPRYLIKTRGQQVTLSCSPISGHRSVSWYQQTPGQGLQFLFEYFSETQRNKGNFPGRFSGRQFSNSRSEMNVSTLELGDSALYLCASSDRDRVGYTFGSGTRLTVV.

The chain uses TRBV24-1 and TRBJ1-4; D possibly corresponds to TRBD1 (6 bases). The ends were cut back, 4 bases at V and 6 bases at J, with 14 bases in the middle. Germline-derived CDR1 and CDR2 are KGHDR and SFDVKD. The CDR3 extends over 15 amino acids. CDR3 coding DNA: TGTGCCACCAGTGACTCAGGGGCAGGAGATGAAAAACTGTTTTTT. Its protein is CATSDSGAGDEKLFF.

The genes are TRBV5-6 and TRBJ2-5; D is perhaps TRBD1 (5 bases). CDR1 SGHDT and CDR2 YYEEEE come from the germline V gene. The CDR3 is 13 residues long. Trimming cost V 6 bases and J 5 bases, with 14 bases left between them. This chain's CDR3 is CASNYGAVETQYF. The DNA for the CDR3 is TGTGCCAGCAACTATGGGGCAGTGGAGACCCAGTACTTC.

The chain carries TRBV5-1 and TRBJ1-5; D is perhaps TRBD1 (5 bases). V lost 2 bases to trimming and J lost 4 bases, with 13 bases between them. CDR1 and CDR2 (germline): SGHRS, YFSETQ. The CDR3 covers 15 residues. The CDR3 DNA follows: TGCGCCAGCAGCTTCAACGGGGGGGAGAATCAGCCCCAGCATTTT. Translation gives CASSFNGGENQPQHF.

This rearrangement joins TRBV12-3 or TRBV12-4 to TRBJ1-2; D perhaps matches TRBD1 (5 bases). With 10 bases removed from V and 2 bases from J, the gap between germline ends came to 14 bases. CDR3 size: 13 residues. The CDR3 here is CATRLAGNYGYTF. The CDR3 DNA reads TGTGCCACCCGGCTGGCAGGGAACTATGGCTACACCTTC.

The V and J genes are TRBV19 and TRBJ2-7; 10 bases line up with TRBD2. Trimming removed 1 base from V and 7 bases from J; junction bases left unmatched: 7. Germline CDR1 LNHDA, CDR2 SQIVND (reference sequence). The CDR3 totals 15 residues. As DNA, the CDR3 is TGTGCCAGTAGTATAGCTGTAGCGGGAGGTTATGAGCAGTACTTC. Translation: CASSIAVAGGYEQYF.

The genes are TRBV7-9 and TRBJ2-3, with 9 nucleotides matching TRBD2. This CDR3 region has 16 residues. Unmatched junction bases numbered 14, after V lost 9 bases and J lost 4 bases. CDR1 and CDR2 from the germline V gene are SEHNR and FQNEAQ (reference sequence). This CDR3 is CASSPGGAGGADTQYF. The CDR3 DNA sequence: TGTGCCAGTAGCCCAGGCGGAGCGGGAGGAGCAGATACGCAGTATTTT.

This clone was found once. The V call is TRBV11-1, the J call TRBJ2-3; TRBD2 aligns across 8 bases. CDR1 SGHAT and CDR2 FQDESV come from the germline V gene (reference sequence). CDR3 length equals 16 residues. V lost 4 bases to trimming and J lost 0 bases; unmatched junction nucleotides: 6. CDR3: CASSSSASGSTDTQYF. The CDR3 DNA reads TGTGCCAGCAGCTCATCGGCTAGCGGGAGCACAGATACGCAGTATTTT.

This chain joins TRBV9 and TRBJ2-4; a possible D gene is TRBD1 (5 bases). This CDR3 is 17 amino acids long. Germline CDR1 and CDR2: SGDLS and YYNGEE. Trimming took off 3 bases at V and 4 bases at J, with 20 bases between the two ends. The CDR3 spells CASSATGSPGPKNIQYF. The CDR3 coding sequence is TGTGCCAGCAGCGCTACAGGATCGCCCGGGCCGAAAAACATTCAGTACTTC.

The chain links TRBV9 to TRBJ2-1; the D is unclear. The length of the CDR3 is 15 residues. With 1 base removed from V and 1 base from J, the gap between germline ends came to 9 bases. The germline V gene encodes CDR1 SGDLS and CDR2 YYNGEE. The CDR3 loop is CASSVSPLSYNEQFF. CDR3 bases: TGTGCCAGCAGCGTATCCCCTTTATCCTACAATGAGCAGTTCTTC.

The V and J genes are TRBV13 and TRBJ2-3; 10 bases match TRBD2. The length of the CDR3 is 15 residues. CDR1 is PRHDT, CDR2 FYEKMQ, per germline (reference sequence). V trimming: 5 bases; J trimming: 4 bases; junction bases outside the gene matches: 6. CDR3 bases: TGTGCCAGCAGCCCTAGCGGGAGCACCCCAGATACGCAGTATTTT. It specifies CASSPSGSTPDTQYF.

The gene calls are TRBV5-1 and TRBJ2-5; 8 nucleotides line up with TRBD2. The CDR3 spans 15 residues. The germline gives CDR1 SGHRS, CDR2 YFSETQ. V was pared by 1 base and J by 5 bases, with 7 bases of the junction left unmatched. The CDR3 loop reads CASSLTSGPRETQYF. Written as DNA, the CDR3 is TGCGCCAGCAGCTTGACTAGCGGCCCCCGTGAGACCCAGTACTTC.

This rearrangement joins TRBV29-1 to TRBJ2-2, with D unresolved. V was trimmed by 5 bases and J by 6 bases, leaving 7 bases between them. CDR3 size: 11 residues. Germline values: CDR1 SQVTM, CDR2 ANQGSEA. The CDR3 DNA sequence: TGCAGCGTTCGTCGAGCCGGGGAGCTGTTTTTT. Amino acid sequence: CSVRRAGELFF.

The J gene is TRBJ2-5, the V gene TRBV5-1; tentatively, D is TRBD2 (6 bases). CDR1 is SGHRS and CDR2 is YFSETQ in the germline V gene. The CDR3 covers 15 residues. V lost 4 bases to trimming and J lost 2 bases, with 15 bases between them. The DNA for the CDR3 is TGCGCCAGCAGCCCGTGGGACTCCCGTCAAGAGACCCAGTACTTC. As protein: CASSPWDSRQETQYF.

This clone was observed once. This chain uses TRBV24-1 with TRBJ2-1; 8 bases map to TRBD1. CDR1 and CDR2 from the germline V gene are KGHDR and SFDVKD. V trimming: 4 bases; J trimming: 12 bases; junction bases outside the gene matches: 4. The CDR3 length is 12 residues. The DNA for the CDR3 is TGTGCCACCAGTGACGGCGGACAGGGGCAGTTCTTC. This gives the protein CATSDGGQGQFF.

The rearrangement joins TRBV20-1 to TRBJ2-1, with D perhaps TRBD1 or TRBD2 (5 bases each). This CDR3 has 14 amino acids. From germline, CDR1 is DFQATT and CDR2 SNEGSKA (reference sequence). V was trimmed by 3 bases and J by 3 bases, leaving 12 bases between them. CDR3 sequence (DNA): TGCAGTGCTAGTGGGGGAGTCAGCTACAATGAGCAGTTCTTC. Its translation is CSASGGVSYNEQFF.

This clone has a handful of counts. The gene calls are TRBV4-2 and TRBJ1-5, with TRBD1 matching 9 bases. CDR1 is LGHNA and CDR2 is YNFKEQ in the germline V gene. The CDR3 extends over 16 amino acids. Trimming at V came to 0 bases and at J to 10 bases, leaving 10 bases not matched to a gene. The CDR3: CASSQDATTGGFPQHF. The CDR3 nucleotides read TGTGCCAGCAGCCAAGATGCGACGACAGGGGGATTTCCCCAGCATTTT.

The chain couples TRBV18 to TRBJ1-2; the D is unclear. CDR1 is KGHSH, CDR2 LQKENI, per germline. This CDR3 is built from 15 residues. Trimming stripped 3 bases from V and 2 bases from J, with 13 bases between. The CDR3, as DNA: TGTGCCAGCTCACCGGGCAGCTTTCTGAACTATGGCTACACCTTC. Its protein is CASSPGSFLNYGYTF.

The rearrangement links TRBV7-9 to TRBJ2-2; 11 nucleotides agree with TRBD1. The length of the CDR3 is 14 residues. V trimming: 5 bases; J trimming: 6 bases; junction bases outside the gene matches: 2. Germline values: CDR1 SEHNR, CDR2 FQNEAQ (reference sequence). The CDR3 bases are TGTGCCAGCAGCGCGGGACAGGGGGCCGGGGAGCTGTTTTTT. This translates into CASSAGQGAGELFF.

The chain links TRBV6-5 to TRBJ1-1; TRBD1 matches 7 bases. Germline CDR1 reads MNHEY; CDR2 reads SVGAGI. The CDR3 contains 14 residues. V dropped 6 bases and J dropped 2; count of bases not matched to a gene: 6. The CDR3 coding sequence is TGTGCCAGCAGCGGGACAGCGTACAACACTGAAGCTTTCTTT. This sequence encodes CASSGTAYNTEAFF.

The chain has TRBV28 and TRBJ1-2, with D unresolved. This CDR3 spans 12 amino acids. Per germline, CDR1 MDHEN and CDR2 SYDVKM. Trimming removed 2 bases from V and 13 bases from J, with 14 bases in between. CDR3 bases: TGTGCCAGCAGTTTAGCCCTTCGGGTAACCACCTTC. Its protein is CASSLALRVTTF.

This sequence joins TRBV28 and TRBJ1-4; 8 nucleotides match TRBD1. Per germline, CDR1 MDHEN and CDR2 SYDVKM. The CDR3 is 13 residues long. V gave up 8 bases and J gave up 6 bases; unmatched junction bases: 5. The CDR3 spells CASLGQGYEKLFF. In DNA form, the CDR3 reads TGTGCCAGCCTCGGACAGGGCTATGAAAAACTGTTTTTT.